The clone carrying this TCR beta chain was seen repeatedly, ten times or more. The library targeted TCRbeta and was prepared with unique molecular identifiers. TCRdb passed the PCR reads through MiXCR, listing each CDR3 protein once. The repertoire has over 550,000 distinct CDR3 sequences, over 9.5% of them found once; the top ten carry roughly 4%. These data belong to a study of T-cell reconstitution after alpha-beta-depleted transplantation in children. Germline values: CDR1 SGHTA, CDR2 FQGTGA. V gave up 1 base and J gave up 3 bases; unmatched junction bases: 9. This CDR3 has 18 amino acids. This specimen was PBMCs from the stem cell graft donor, taken from the stem cell graft. This rearrangement joins TRBV7-3 to TRBJ2-1, with TRBD2 matching 10 bases. This TCR came from a human donor who donated a stem cell graft to a child with acute myeloid leukemia. CDR3 protein: CASSLRASLAGIYNEQFF. As DNA, the CDR3 is TGTGCCAGCAGCTTAAGGGCGTCACTAGCGGGGATCTACAATGAGCAGTTCTTC.